The 30 T cell receptor beta chains below all came from one sample that was sequenced in a study of PD-1 blockade in classical Hodgkin lymphoma. Produced via immunoSEQ multiplex PCR; TCRdb's table is partial and in-frame only. The repertoire holds 15,000 or so clones, with more than 70% as singletons. Patients all relapsed after autologous stem cell transplantation, and there was variation in brentuximab vedotin exposure. This specimen consisted of peripheral blood mononuclear cells (PBMCs), obtained at baseline. The source is a human donor with classical Hodgkin lymphoma.

The chain couples TRBV4-2 to TRBJ2-3; the D gene is possibly TRBD2 (6 bases). From germline, CDR1 is LGHNA and CDR2 YNFKEQ. CDR3 length: 14 residues. V lost 4 bases to trimming and J lost 2 bases, with 10 bases between them. CDR3 in amino acids: CASSRDSNTDTQYF. In DNA, the CDR3 is TGTGCCAGCAGCCGGGACTCCAACACAGATACGCAGTATTTT.

The rearrangement links TRBV28 to TRBJ2-1; 8 nucleotides align to TRBD2. V dropped 8 bases and J dropped 8; count of bases not matched to a gene: 5. The CDR3 length is 12 residues. CDR1 and CDR2 from the germline V gene are MDHEN and SYDVKM. The CDR3 spells CASGLAGDEQFF. CDR3 nucleotides: TGTGCCAGCGGCCTAGCGGGCGATGAGCAGTTCTTC.

The chain recombines TRBV4-3 with TRBJ1-1; D gene unclear. Per the germline V gene, CDR1 is LGHNA and CDR2 is YSLEER. V shed 0 bases and J shed 4 bases, with 12 bases lying between them. The CDR3 loop spans 15 amino acids. The CDR3 sequence is CASSQDGGLLTEAFF. The CDR3 nucleotides are TGCGCCAGCAGCCAAGATGGTGGTCTTCTCACTGAAGCTTTCTTT.

This chain links TRBV12-5 with TRBJ1-5, with TRBD1 matching over 9 bases. Germline CDR1 and CDR2: LGHNT and FRNRAP. This CDR3 has 16 residues. After removal of 4 bases from V and 7 bases from J, the junction contained 11 bases not matched to a gene. The CDR3 DNA is TGTGCTAGTGGTTGGCGCCGGGACAGGGACGGGCAGCCCCAGCATTTT. It specifies CASGWRRDRDGQPQHF.

The table lists this clone with a count of one. The rearrangement uses TRBV27 and TRBJ2-1; 11 bases agree with TRBD2. V trimming: 3 bases; J trimming: 10 bases; junction bases outside the gene matches: 11. The V gene's germline CDR1 is MNHEY and CDR2 SMNVEV (reference sequence). The CDR3 extends over 16 amino acids. The CDR3 loop is CASSFGTSGPAGEQFF. CDR3 bases: TGTGCCAGCAGTTTCGGGACTAGCGGCCCCGCGGGAGAGCAGTTCTTC.

This sequence joins TRBV30 and TRBJ2-1; 7 bases map to TRBD2. Germline CDR1 and CDR2: GTSNPN and SVGIG (reference sequence). This CDR3 has 13 residues. The V segment lost 8 bases and the J segment 6 bases; nucleotides outside the gene matches: 10. CDR3 nucleotides: TGTGCCCGTGGGCGGGGGTTAGGCAATGAGCAGTTCTTC. It yields the protein CARGRGLGNEQFF.

The chain is built from TRBV6-1 and TRBJ2-1, with D hard to call. Germline loops: CDR1 MNHNS, CDR2 SASEGT. The CDR3 spans 15 residues. Trimming shortened V by 5 bases and J by 0 bases, and 11 bases separated the two germline ends. The CDR3, as DNA: TGTGCCAGCAGTCCGGGCCGTGACTCCTACAATGAGCAGTTCTTC. Translated, it gives CASSPGRDSYNEQFF.

This sequence joins TRBV5-5 and TRBJ1-1, with D possibly being TRBD1 (6 bases). With 3 bases removed from V and 0 bases from J, the gap between germline ends came to 12 bases. In germline, CDR1 is SGHKS, CDR2 YYEKEE (reference sequence). The CDR3 consists of 15 residues. The CDR3 reads CASSYEQGLNTEAFF. The DNA of the CDR3 is TGTGCCAGCAGCTATGAACAGGGTTTGAACACTGAAGCTTTCTTT.

This chain connects TRBV6-1 to TRBJ2-7, with D possibly TRBD2 on 6 matching bases. CDR1 and CDR2 from the germline V gene are MNHNS and SASEGT. The length of the CDR3 is 15 residues. V lost 1 base and J lost 2, with 12 bases in between. The CDR3 protein is CASSEDGGTAYEQYF. As DNA, the CDR3 is TGTGCCAGCAGTGAAGATGGGGGGACCGCCTACGAGCAGTACTTC.

The chain recombines TRBV5-4 with TRBJ2-1, with D possibly being TRBD2 (6 bases). This CDR3 region has 13 residues. V lost 2 bases and J lost 7, with 10 bases in between. Germline assignment: CDR1 SGHNT and CDR2 YYREEE (reference sequence). CDR3 sequence (DNA): TGTGCCAGCAGCTTAGACCGGGAGAATGAGCAGTTCTTC. This translates into CASSLDRENEQFF.

This chain connects TRBV19 to TRBJ2-2; D perhaps matches TRBD2 (5 bases). Germline V lookup: CDR1 LNHDA, CDR2 SQIVND (reference sequence). V lost 5 bases to trimming and J lost 6 bases, with 13 bases between them. The CDR3 sequence is 14 residues long. DNA of the CDR3: TGTGCCAGTAGTCCACGGAGGAATGCCGGGGAGCTGTTTTTT. The encoded protein is CASSPRRNAGELFF. The variable domain in full, with the rest retrieved from reference TRBV19 and TRBJ2-2, is DGGITQSPKYLFRKEGQNVTLSCEQNLNHDAMYWYRQDPGQGLRLIYYSQIVNDFQKGDIAEGYSVSREKKESFPLTVTSAQKNPTAFYLCASSPRRNAGELFFGEGSRLTVL.

J is TRBJ2-2 and V is TRBV19; 11 nucleotides line up with TRBD1. V trimming: 2 bases; J trimming: 7 bases; junction bases outside the gene matches: 3. The germline gives CDR1 LNHDA, CDR2 SQIVND (reference sequence). CDR3 size: 15 residues. Here the CDR3 reads CASSIWTGGDGELFF. In nucleotides, the CDR3 is TGTGCCAGTAGTATATGGACAGGGGGCGACGGGGAGCTGTTTTTT.

The chain joins TRBV6-1 to TRBJ1-5; D gene uncertain. This CDR3 has 15 residues. Germline CDR1 reads MNHNS; CDR2 reads SASEGT. The germline V and J ends were trimmed by 3 bases and 5 bases, with 14 bases remaining between them. In nucleotides, the CDR3 is TGTGCCAGCAGTGATATGGACGGGTCTTATCAGCCCCAGCATTTT. It codes for CASSDMDGSYQPQHF.

This chain joins TRBV21-1 and TRBJ1-1. TRBV21-1 is designated a pseudogene. This CDR3 is built from 11 residues. CDR3 sequence: CASSKVNEAFF. The CDR3 region has the DNA TGTGCCAGCAGCAAAGTGAATGAAGCTTTCTTT.

V gene TRBV7-8 combines with J gene TRBJ1-1, with 7 bases fitting TRBD1. Trimming took 5 bases from V and 5 from J; bases not matched to a gene: 5. Per germline, CDR1 SGHVS and CDR2 FQNEAQ. The CDR3 runs 13 residues. CDR3 amino acids: CASSLGQPTEAFF. CDR3 DNA sequence: TGTGCCAGCAGCCTGGGACAGCCAACTGAAGCTTTCTTT. Full variable domain (rest looked up from reference TRBV7-8 and TRBJ1-1): GAGVSQSPRYKVAKRGQDVALRCDPISGHVSLFWYQQALGQGPEFLTYFQNEAQLDKSGLPSDRFFAERPEGSVSTLKIQRTQQEDSAVYLCASSLGQPTEAFFGQGTRLTVV.

V and J are TRBV10-3 and TRBJ2-5, with 8 bases matching TRBD1. From germline, CDR1 is ENHRY and CDR2 SYGVKD. The CDR3 loop spans 15 amino acids. The V gene end was trimmed by 2 bases and the J gene end by 5 bases; junction bases not matched to a gene: 7. The CDR3 DNA is TGTGCCATCAGTGAGGGTGCAGGGGGCTTTGAGACCCAGTACTTC. Its protein product is CAISEGAGGFETQYF.

CDR3 sequence (DNA): TGCAGCGTTGAAGGGACACAGATTGTGGGCAATGAGCAGTTCTTC. Its translation is CSVEGTQIVGNEQFF. The chain uses TRBV29-1 and TRBJ2-1, with D perhaps matching TRBD1 (5 bases). The germline V gene encodes CDR1 SQVTM and CDR2 ANQGSEA. The CDR3 is 15 residues long. Trimming removed 1 base from V and 6 bases from J, with 16 bases in between.

This chain connects TRBV28 to TRBJ2-5; 14 bases line up with TRBD2. Looked up from germline, CDR1 is MDHEN and CDR2 is SYDVKM. The length of the CDR3 is 16 residues. V dropped 7 bases and J dropped 4; count of bases not matched to a gene: 8. The CDR3 bases are TGTGCCAGCATCTCCCCAGGGACTAGCGGGGGAGAGACCCAGTACTTC. It codes for CASISPGTSGGETQYF.

This sequence joins TRBV10-1 and TRBJ2-3, with D tentatively TRBD1 (6 bases). The germline V gene encodes CDR1 WNHNN and CDR2 SYGVQD (reference sequence). V was clipped by 3 bases and J by 3 bases, with 10 bases between them. The CDR3 runs to 14 residues. CDR3: CASSDNRETDTQYF. In nucleotides, the CDR3 is TGCGCCAGCAGTGATAACAGGGAGACAGATACGCAGTATTTT.

CDR3 sequence (DNA): TGCGCCAGCAGCCAAGATCTTCACGGGGCCTATGGCTACACCTTC. Protein product: CASSQDLHGAYGYTF. The J gene is TRBJ1-2, the V gene TRBV4-3, with D maybe TRBD1 (5 bases). In germline, CDR1 is LGHNA, CDR2 YSLEER. The CDR3 contains 15 residues. V gave up 0 bases and J gave up 4 bases, with 12 bases separating them.

The chain has TRBV9 and TRBJ1-1, with 9 bases matching TRBD1. The V gene end was trimmed by 3 bases and the J gene end by 2 bases; junction bases not matched to a gene: 5. The CDR3 consists of 15 residues. Germline V gene lookup returns CDR1 SGDLS and CDR2 YYNGEE. Written as DNA, the CDR3 is TGTGCCAGCAGCGGGGGACAGGGACTAAACACTGAAGCTTTCTTT. It is translated as CASSGGQGLNTEAFF. The full variable domain, in which reference TRBV9 and TRBJ1-1 provide the parts outside the CDR3, is DSGVTQTPKHLITATGQRVTLRCSPRSGDLSVYWYQQSLDQGLQFLIQYYNGEERAKGNILERFSAQQFPDLHSELNLSSLELGDSALYFCASSGGQGLNTEAFFGQGTRLTVV.

V and J are TRBV28 and TRBJ1-3, with D tentatively TRBD1 (5 bases). Per the germline V gene, CDR1 is MDHEN and CDR2 is SYDVKM. The V end was cut by 0 bases, the J end by 0 bases, with 15 bases between. The CDR3 spans 18 residues. This chain's CDR3 is CASSLWGRGAYSGNTIYF. CDR3 in DNA: TGTGCCAGCAGTTTATGGGGTCGCGGGGCTTACTCTGGAAACACCATATATTTT.

The genes are TRBV5-6 and TRBJ2-2; tentatively, D is TRBD1 (5 bases). Germline V gene lookup returns CDR1 SGHDT and CDR2 YYEEEE. V lost 0 bases, J lost 1 base, and 7 bases lay in between. The CDR3 runs to 15 residues. In nucleotides, the CDR3 is TGTGCCAGCAGCTTGGCAGGGTGGAACACCGGGGAGCTGTTTTTT. This gives the protein CASSLAGWNTGELFF.

The genes are TRBV7-6 and TRBJ1-4; 12 nucleotides line up with TRBD1. The V gene's germline CDR1 is SGHVS and CDR2 FNYEAQ. V gave up 5 bases and J gave up 3 bases; unmatched junction bases: 10. CDR3 length equals 18 residues. The chain's CDR3 is CASSLEGTGGRSNEKLFF. The CDR3 coding sequence is TGTGCCAGCAGCCTCGAAGGGACAGGGGGCAGGTCTAATGAAAAACTGTTTTTT.

The V gene is TRBV19, the J gene TRBJ1-1; maybe TRBD1 (5 bases). The V gene's germline CDR1 is LNHDA and CDR2 SQIVND (reference sequence). This CDR3 region has 13 residues. Trimming took 5 bases from V and 2 from J, leaving 9 bases between them. In DNA form, the CDR3 reads TGTGCCAGTAGTGTTGACAGAAACACTGAAGCTTTCTTT. It specifies CASSVDRNTEAFF.

This clone was found a few times. This chain uses TRBV14 with TRBJ1-1, with D possibly matching TRBD1 (6 bases). The CDR3 is made up of 13 amino acids. The germline V gene has CDR1 SGHDN and CDR2 FVKESK. Trimming removed 5 bases at V and 4 bases at J, with 11 bases between. DNA of the CDR3: TGTGCCAGCAGCAAACAGGGAGTCACTGAAGCTTTCTTT. Amino acid sequence: CASSKQGVTEAFF.

The chain couples TRBV28 to TRBJ1-4; D remains unclear. There are 15 residues in the CDR3. Per the germline V gene, CDR1 is MDHEN and CDR2 is SYDVKM. Trimming stripped 2 bases from V and 4 bases from J, with 11 bases between. The CDR3 sequence: CASSLNWELNEKLFF. The CDR3, as DNA: TGTGCCAGCAGTTTAAACTGGGAACTTAATGAAAAACTGTTTTTT.

This chain links TRBV11-1 with TRBJ1-1; D might be TRBD1 (5 bases). CDR1 is SGHAT, CDR2 FQDESV, per germline (reference sequence). Trimming pared 5 bases from V and 6 bases from J, leaving 25 bases between. CDR3 length: 17 residues. DNA of the CDR3: TGTGCCAGCAGCGAAGACGATGGGGTGGCAGCCAGGGCTGAAGCTTTCTTT. Translating gives CASSEDDGVAARAEAFF.

This clone occurred a few times. V gene TRBV11-2 combines with J gene TRBJ2-7; maybe TRBD2 (7 bases). V was clipped by 6 bases and J by 6 bases, with 12 bases between them. Germline CDR1 reads SGHAT; CDR2 reads FQNNGV. The CDR3 runs to 12 residues. The CDR3 sequence is CASSPGGREQYF. The CDR3 DNA is TGTGCCAGCAGTCCCGGGGGGCGCGAGCAGTACTTC.

V gene TRBV11-2 combines with J gene TRBJ1-2; 9 nucleotides line up with TRBD1. Germline CDR1 SGHAT, CDR2 FQNNGV. This CDR3 is 13 amino acids long. The V gene end was trimmed by 4 bases and the J gene end by 6 bases; junction bases not matched to a gene: 3. The CDR3 DNA is TGTGCCAGCAGCTGGACAGGGGTCGATGGCTACACCTTC. Its translation: CASSWTGVDGYTF.